A single sample gave rise to the 20 T cell receptor beta chains below, sequenced in a study of blood T cell repertoires in COVID-19. Assay used: immunoSEQ multiplex PCR; TCRdb lists only in-frame clones, some missing. The table records 300,000 to 350,000 clones, roughly 90% of them present only once. The sequenced sample consisted of peripheral blood. The receptors originated from a man younger than 40 with COVID-19, enrolled during active disease.

The chain uses TRBV28 and TRBJ1-2; weak D call: TRBD1 (5 bases). This CDR3 is 17 amino acids long. CDR1 and CDR2 (germline): MDHEN, SYDVKM. V was shortened by 5 bases and J by 2 bases, with 21 bases between the two germline ends. The CDR3 sequence: CASSQGGTPGRNYGYTF. In DNA, the CDR3 is TGTGCCAGCAGTCAGGGAGGGACTCCTGGAAGGAACTATGGCTACACCTTC.

In this sample, this clone turned up once. V gene TRBV29-1 combines with J gene TRBJ1-1, with a possible D match to TRBD1 (5 bases). The germline V gene encodes CDR1 SQVTM and CDR2 ANQGSEA. Deletions cut 3 bases from V and 7 bases from J, with 15 bases between. This CDR3 region has 13 residues. The CDR3 coding sequence is TGCAGCGTTGACTTGCTCCAGGGAGGTGAAGCTTTCTTT. Amino acid sequence: CSVDLLQGGEAFF.

The chain uses TRBV28 and TRBJ1-1, with 10 bases lining up with TRBD1. V lost 3 bases, J lost 4 bases, and 5 bases stayed unmatched. The CDR3 spans 15 residues. Looked up from germline, CDR1 is MDHEN and CDR2 is SYDVKM. The CDR3 sequence is CASSLGTGVITEAFF. The CDR3 DNA is TGTGCCAGCAGTTTGGGGACAGGGGTTATCACTGAAGCTTTCTTT. The complete variable domain, with remaining parts taken from reference TRBV28 and TRBJ1-1, reads DVKVTQSSRYLVKRTGEKVFLECVQDMDHENMFWYRQDPGLGLRLIYFSYDVKMKEKGDIPEGYSVSREKKERFSLILESASTNQTSMYLCASSLGTGVITEAFFGQGTRLTVV.

V usage is TRBV6-5 and J usage is TRBJ1-2; a weak D match, TRBD1 (5 bases). The V end was cut by 0 bases, the J end by 4 bases, with 9 bases between. The CDR3 has 14 amino acids. In germline, CDR1 is MNHEY, CDR2 SVGAGI. DNA for the CDR3: TGTGCCAGCAGTTACTCGGGGGGACCCTATGGCTACACCTTC. This sequence encodes CASSYSGGPYGYTF.

This chain connects TRBV7-3 to TRBJ2-2, with a possible D match to TRBD2 (6 bases). Germline assignment: CDR1 SGHTA and CDR2 FQGTGA. Trimming shortened V by 5 bases and J by 5 bases, and 21 bases separated the two germline ends. The CDR3 covers 17 residues. The DNA for the CDR3 is TGTGCCAGCAGCCCTACCTCCCGGGTCGGAGGGACCGGGGAGCTGTTTTTT. It translates to CASSPTSRVGGTGELFF.

The genes are TRBV18 and TRBJ2-7, with D possibly matching TRBD2 (6 bases). CDR1 and CDR2 from the germline V gene are KGHSH and LQKENI. The CDR3 length is 14 residues. The V end was cut by 4 bases, the J end by 6 bases, with 16 bases between. CDR3: CASSQGTAGSEQYF. The CDR3 DNA sequence: TGTGCCAGCTCACAGGGGACTGCCGGTTCCGAGCAGTACTTC.

The chain has TRBV7-3 and TRBJ2-7, with 13 bases lining up with TRBD2. This CDR3 is 15 amino acids long. Germline-derived CDR1 and CDR2 are SGHTA and FQGTGA. V lost 4 bases and J lost 5; bases outside the gene matches: 5. The CDR3 here is CASSSGTSGINEQYF. In DNA form, the CDR3 reads TGTGCCAGCAGCTCCGGGACTAGCGGGATCAACGAGCAGTACTTC.

The chain couples TRBV19 to TRBJ2-2; D might be TRBD2 (6 bases). The V and J ends lost 2 bases and 6 bases respectively, with 16 bases between them. The CDR3 contains 16 residues. Germline V gene data show CDR1 as LNHDA and CDR2 as SQIVND (reference sequence). This CDR3 reads CASSILAAGPAGELFF. CDR3 bases: TGTGCCAGTAGTATATTAGCGGCAGGGCCGGCCGGGGAGCTGTTTTTT.

This clone was detected only a few times. This sequence joins TRBV11-2 and TRBJ1-1; 7 bases are shared with TRBD1. CDR3 length: 15 residues. Germline V gives CDR1 SGHAT, CDR2 FQNNGV. V was pared by 2 bases and J by 5 bases, with 8 bases of the junction left unmatched. The chain's CDR3 is CASSLNRGGLTEAFF. The CDR3 bases are TGTGCCAGCAGCTTAAACAGAGGGGGCCTTACTGAAGCTTTCTTT.

V and J are TRBV24-1 and TRBJ2-2, with D uncertain. Trimming pared 5 bases from V and 5 bases from J, leaving 11 bases between. The CDR3 is 14 amino acids. Germline assignment: CDR1 KGHDR and CDR2 SFDVKD. The CDR3 spells CATSALSTTGELFF. The CDR3 DNA follows: TGTGCCACCAGTGCCCTTAGTACGACCGGGGAGCTGTTTTTT.

V and J are TRBV30 and TRBJ2-1; 11 positions agree with TRBD2. The CDR3 covers 17 residues. J was trimmed by 0 bases and V by 2 bases; bases with no gene match: 6. CDR1 and CDR2 (germline): GTSNPN, SVGIG (reference sequence). The CDR3 sequence: CAWSWEGTSGSYNEQFF. CDR3 nucleotide sequence: TGTGCCTGGAGTTGGGAGGGGACTAGCGGCTCCTACAATGAGCAGTTCTTC.

This chain connects TRBV2 to TRBJ2-2, with D perhaps TRBD1 (6 bases). Germline CDR1 and CDR2: SNHLY and FYNNEI. The germline V and J ends were trimmed by 10 bases and 4 bases, with 16 bases remaining between them. CDR3 length equals 14 residues. The CDR3 DNA reads as TGTGCCACCAGGGGCAGGGCTGGCACCGGGGAGCTGTTTTTT. It encodes CATRGRAGTGELFF.

The rearrangement uses TRBV12-5 and TRBJ1-2, with D unresolved. The CDR3 covers 13 residues. Germline V gene sequence: CDR1 LGHNT, CDR2 FRNRAP. Trimming stripped 0 bases from V and 4 bases from J, with 6 bases between. The DNA of the CDR3 is TGTGCTAGTGGTTTGGTACCGGGCTATGGCTACACCTTC. Translated: CASGLVPGYGYTF. Variable domain in full (rest from reference TRBV12-5 and TRBJ1-2): DARVTQTPRHKVTEMGQEVTMRCQPILGHNTVFWYRQTMMQGLELLAYFRNRAPLDDSGMPKDRFSAEMPDATLATLKIQPSEPRDSAVYFCASGLVPGYGYTFGSGTRLTVV.

This rearrangement joins TRBV18 to TRBJ2-7, with 10 bases fitting TRBD1. V shed 6 bases, J shed 6 bases, and the junction held 11 bases outside the gene matches. The CDR3 is 15 residues long. Per the germline V gene, CDR1 is KGHSH and CDR2 is LQKENI. The CDR3 DNA reads TGTGCCAGCTCCCTCGCCGGGACAGGGGCTCGCGAGCAGTACTTC. Translating it yields CASSLAGTGAREQYF.

This clone was counted a single time. The chain has TRBV4-2 and TRBJ2-4; maybe TRBD1 (6 bases). Trimming pared 6 bases from V and 0 bases from J, leaving 15 bases between. The germline V gene encodes CDR1 LGHNA and CDR2 YNFKEQ. The CDR3 totals 16 residues. CDR3 coding DNA: TGTGCCAGCAGTCACAGGGTGAGAATAGCCAAAAACATTCAGTACTTC. Translating gives CASSHRVRIAKNIQYF.

The chain carries TRBV28 and TRBJ2-3; 7 nucleotides align to TRBD2. Germline V gene sequence: CDR1 MDHEN, CDR2 SYDVKM. The V segment lost 2 bases and the J segment 4 bases; nucleotides outside the gene matches: 6. This CDR3 spans 15 amino acids. The CDR3 DNA is TGTGCCAGCAGTTTACGGGGGAGGGCCGCAGATACGCAGTATTTT. It yields the protein CASSLRGRAADTQYF.

J is TRBJ1-1 and V is TRBV9; TRBD1 is a possible D gene (6 bases). CDR1 is SGDLS and CDR2 is YYNGEE in the germline V gene. Trimming took off 4 bases at V and 1 base at J, with 11 bases between the two ends. This CDR3 is built from 14 residues. The DNA for the CDR3 is TGTGCCAGCAGCCTTCGGACAGCGAACACTGAAGCTTTCTTT. The encoded protein is CASSLRTANTEAFF.

This sequence joins TRBV5-1 and TRBJ1-1, with D uncertain. The CDR3 has 14 amino acids. Germline CDR1 reads SGHRS; CDR2 reads YFSETQ. V was clipped by 0 bases and J by 4 bases, with 10 bases between them. The CDR3 nucleotides are TGCGCCAGCAGCTTGGAGTCGGGGAGCACTGAAGCTTTCTTT. Translation gives CASSLESGSTEAFF. The full variable domain, with the rest looked up from reference TRBV5-1 and TRBJ1-1, is KAGVTQTPRYLIKTRGQQVTLSCSPISGHRSVSWYQQTPGQGLQFLFEYFSETQRNKGNFPGRFSGRQFSNSRSEMNVSTLELGDSALYLCASSLESGSTEAFFGQGTRLTVV.

V usage is TRBV3-1 (or the pseudogene TRBV3-2) and J usage is TRBJ1-2; D is unclear. The CDR3 contains 14 residues. The germline V and J ends were trimmed by 5 bases and 4 bases, with 14 bases remaining between them. CDR1 and CDR2 (germline): LGHDT, YNNKEL (reference sequence). CDR3 loop: CASSYDSVSYGYTF. The CDR3 DNA sequence: TGTGCCAGCAGCTACGATTCAGTGTCCTATGGCTACACCTTC.

The chain employs TRBV5-4 and TRBJ2-5, with TRBD1 matching over 8 bases. CDR1 and CDR2 from the germline V gene are SGHNT and YYREEE (reference sequence). CDR3 length: 14 residues. V gave up 4 bases and J gave up 5 bases; unmatched junction bases: 7. The CDR3 DNA is TGTGCCAGCAGCCGGGGACAGGAGGGGGAGACCCAGTACTTC. Amino acids: CASSRGQEGETQYF. The full variable domain, in which reference TRBV5-4 and TRBJ2-5 provide the parts outside the CDR3, is ETGVTQSPTHLIKTRGQQVTLRCSSQSGHNTVSWYQQALGQGPQFIFQYYREEENGRGNFPPRFSGLQFPNYSSELNVNALELDDSALYLCASSRGQEGETQYFGPGTRLLVL.